Each of the 23 T cell receptor beta chains below was sequenced from the same sample in a study of cytomegalovirus exposure and HLA in healthy donors. The repertoire was sequenced with immunoSEQ multiplex PCR; TCRdb's copy has only in-frame clones and lacks some. The table includes around 150,000 clones, about 90% detected once. Sequences were obtained from PBMCs. All receptors derive from a man aged 18 to 30 in good health and CMV-seropositive.

The V gene is TRBV9, the J gene TRBJ2-1; 13 nucleotides match TRBD2. V dropped 3 bases and J dropped 7; count of bases not matched to a gene: 7. Looked up from germline, CDR1 is SGDLS and CDR2 is YYNGEE. The CDR3 sequence is 16 residues long. CDR3: CASSALPGLAGNEQFF. Here the CDR3 DNA reads TGTGCCAGCAGCGCTCTTCCGGGACTAGCGGGAAATGAGCAGTTCTTC.

The chain links TRBV5-8 to TRBJ2-2; 8 nucleotides line up with TRBD2. The CDR3 totals 15 residues. J gave up 4 bases and V 5 bases, and 7 bases lay outside the gene matches. Germline V CDR1 and CDR2: SGHTS, YDEGEE. The chain's CDR3 is CASRLRLAGTGELFF. CDR3 nucleotides: TGTGCCAGCAGGCTTCGGCTAGCGGGCACCGGGGAGCTGTTTTTT.

CDR3 DNA: TGTGCCAGCAGCGGAGGACTAGCGGACACCGGGGAGCTGTTTTTT. This codes for CASSGGLADTGELFF. The gene calls are TRBV9 and TRBJ2-2; 10 bases fit TRBD2. CDR1 and CDR2 from the germline V gene are SGDLS and YYNGEE. Trimming removed 3 bases from V and 3 bases from J; junction bases left unmatched: 2. CDR3 size: 15 residues.

This clone occurred once. The V and J genes are TRBV5-1 and TRBJ1-1, with D perhaps TRBD1 (6 bases). Germline-derived CDR1 and CDR2 are SGHRS and YFSETQ. The length of the CDR3 is 13 residues. V was clipped by 6 bases and J by 1 base, with 10 bases between them. Written as DNA, the CDR3 is TGCGCCAGCACAGGGGACGGGAACACTGAAGCTTTCTTT. This codes for CASTGDGNTEAFF.

In DNA form, the CDR3 reads TGTGCCAGCAGTGAGGACATAGCTAGCACAGATACGCAGTATTTT. Protein sequence: CASSEDIASTDTQYF. The chain employs TRBV6-4 and TRBJ2-3; a weak D match, TRBD1 (5 bases). Trimming took off 3 bases at V and 0 bases at J, with 10 bases between the two ends. The germline V gene encodes CDR1 MRHNA and CDR2 SNTAGT. The length of the CDR3 is 15 residues.

V gene TRBV23-1 combines with J gene TRBJ1-4; D uncertain. TRBV23-1 is an open reading frame whose function is uncertain. CDR3 size: 13 residues. V lost 6 bases to trimming and J lost 13 bases, with 18 bases between them. Written as DNA, the CDR3 is TGCGCCAGCAGGTCTCAAGTCGGGGAGATACTGTTTTTT. Protein sequence: CASRSQVGEILFF.

V is TRBV7-8 and J is TRBJ2-7, with TRBD1 identical over 7 bases. The V segment lost 5 bases and the J segment 2 bases; nucleotides outside the gene matches: 12. CDR1 and CDR2 (germline): SGHVS, FQNEAQ. The CDR3 consists of 16 residues. For the CDR3, the DNA is TGTGCCAGCAGCCCCCCGGACAGGAAGGTCCCCTACGAGCAGTACTTC. Its protein is CASSPPDRKVPYEQYF. The entire variable domain, with the rest obtained from reference TRBV7-8 and TRBJ2-7, is as follows: GAGVSQSPRYKVAKRGQDVALRCDPISGHVSLFWYQQALGQGPEFLTYFQNEAQLDKSGLPSDRFFAERPEGSVSTLKIQRTQQEDSAVYLCASSPPDRKVPYEQYFGPGTRLTVT.

This clone was observed a few times. The V gene is TRBV7-3, the J gene TRBJ2-5; unclear D gene. Germline V gives CDR1 SGHTA, CDR2 FQGTGA. Trimming stripped 1 base from V and 0 bases from J, with 9 bases between. This CDR3 is built from 15 residues. CDR3 loop: CASSLMSGDQETQYF. The CDR3, as DNA: TGTGCCAGCAGCTTAATGTCAGGTGACCAAGAGACCCAGTACTTC.

CDR3 amino acids: CASSTTGAGSISNQPQHF. The CDR3 DNA follows: TGTGCCAGTAGTACAACAGGTGCCGGATCCATTAGCAATCAGCCCCAGCATTTT. The chain carries TRBV19 and TRBJ1-5, with D perhaps TRBD1 (5 bases). The germline gives CDR1 LNHDA, CDR2 SQIVND (reference sequence). V was cut by 4 bases and J by 0 bases, with 19 bases left in between. The CDR3 contains 18 residues.

This CDR3 is CASSVEVGVAGNTIYF. Here the CDR3 DNA reads TGTGCCAGCAGCGTAGAAGTGGGAGTAGCCGGAAACACCATATATTTT. The rearrangement joins TRBV9 to TRBJ1-3; no reliable D call. The CDR3 runs 16 residues. V lost 0 bases and J lost 4, with 14 bases in between. The germline CDR1 and CDR2 sequences are SGDLS and YYNGEE.

The count of this clone is one. The gene calls are TRBV30 and TRBJ2-1; 8 bases agree with TRBD2. Germline V gene lookup returns CDR1 GTSNPN and CDR2 SVGIG (reference sequence). The CDR3 is made up of 15 amino acids. The CDR3 spells CAARSRAGAYNEQFF. The DNA of the CDR3 is TGTGCTGCTCGATCGAGAGCGGGAGCCTACAATGAGCAGTTCTTC.

V usage is TRBV11-2 and J usage is TRBJ2-7, with 7 bases that match TRBD2. This CDR3 comprises 15 residues. The germline V gene has CDR1 SGHAT and CDR2 FQNNGV. The V segment lost 1 base and the J segment 7 bases; nucleotides outside the gene matches: 10. Written as DNA, the CDR3 is TGTGCCAGCAGCTTAGCCAGTGGGGGAGGGAGAGAGCAGTACTTC. This sequence encodes CASSLASGGGREQYF.

This chain joins TRBV4-1 and TRBJ2-5; possible D gene TRBD2, 6 bases. Trimming stripped 0 bases from V and 1 base from J, with 12 bases between. The CDR3 runs 16 residues. Looked up from germline, CDR1 is MGHRA and CDR2 is YSYEKL. The CDR3: CASSQDRSSGQETQYF. Here the CDR3 DNA reads TGCGCCAGCAGCCAAGATCGGAGTAGCGGCCAAGAGACCCAGTACTTC.

This clone was recorded once. This chain links TRBV9 with TRBJ2-3; D remains unclear. The CDR3 covers 15 residues. Trimming cost V 2 bases and J 3 bases, with 13 bases left between them. The germline V gene encodes CDR1 SGDLS and CDR2 YYNGEE. CDR3 in DNA: TGTGCCAGCAGCGTCGCGGCGAGCGTTACAGATACGCAGTATTTT. Translating it yields CASSVAASVTDTQYF.

V and J are TRBV19 and TRBJ2-7; 10 positions agree with TRBD2. CDR3 size: 14 residues. In germline, CDR1 is LNHDA, CDR2 SQIVND (reference sequence). V was pared by 7 bases and J by 6 bases, with 9 bases of the junction left unmatched. For the CDR3, the DNA is TGTGCCAGTAAATTAGCGGGAGGTCCCTTCGAGCAGTACTTC. Protein sequence: CASKLAGGPFEQYF.

This sequence joins TRBV5-4 and TRBJ2-7; TRBD1 agrees at 7 bases. The CDR3 consists of 16 residues. Germline V gene data show CDR1 as SGHNT and CDR2 as YYREEE (reference sequence). The ends lost 2 bases at V and 1 base at J; junction bases unmatched: 9. CDR3 in DNA: TGTGCCAGCAGCTTCTTGGGACAGAAAAAATCCTACGAGCAGTACTTC. Its protein is CASSFLGQKKSYEQYF.

V usage is TRBV19 and J usage is TRBJ1-1; weak D call: TRBD1 (5 bases). The V end was cut by 7 bases, the J end by 5 bases, with 14 bases between. The germline V gene has CDR1 LNHDA and CDR2 SQIVND (reference sequence). The CDR3 has 13 residues. CDR3 loop: CASTLNRRTEAFF. In nucleotides, the CDR3 is TGTGCCAGTACCTTAAACAGGCGGACTGAAGCTTTCTTT.

The V call is TRBV11-2, the J call TRBJ1-2; TRBD1 matches 9 bases. V lost 6 bases, J lost 3 bases, and 11 bases stayed unmatched. CDR1 SGHAT and CDR2 FQNNGV come from the germline V gene. This CDR3 has 16 residues. The CDR3, as DNA: TGTGCCAGCAGTCAATTTCCCGGGACAGGGTACTATGGCTACACCTTC. It codes for CASSQFPGTGYYGYTF.

The J gene is TRBJ2-3, the V gene TRBV7-2, with D possibly being TRBD2 (5 bases). Trimming pared 5 bases from V and 2 bases from J, leaving 14 bases between. In germline, CDR1 is SGHTA, CDR2 FQGNSA. The length of the CDR3 is 15 residues. CDR3 bases: TGTGCCAGCAGCACGAGCAAGCGGCCCACAGATACGCAGTATTTT. Its protein product is CASSTSKRPTDTQYF.

The chain has TRBV5-1 and TRBJ1-3; a possible D gene is TRBD1 (6 bases). The germline CDR1 and CDR2 sequences are SGHRS and YFSETQ. V was shortened by 2 bases and J by 2 bases, with 11 bases between the two germline ends. This CDR3 spans 15 amino acids. CDR3 amino acids: CASSLEGEAGNTIYF. CDR3 in DNA: TGCGCCAGCAGCTTAGAGGGGGAAGCTGGAAACACCATATATTTT.

This clone appeared a single time. This chain connects TRBV7-6 to TRBJ1-4; TRBD1 agrees at 10 bases. Germline V gene lookup returns CDR1 SGHVS and CDR2 FNYEAQ. The CDR3 has 17 amino acids. Trimming at V came to 0 bases and at J to 7 bases, leaving 8 bases not matched to a gene. In DNA form, the CDR3 reads TGTGCCAGCAGCTTAGCAGCTGACAGGGGGCGCTTTGAAAAACTGTTTTTT. It is translated as CASSLAADRGRFEKLFF.

V gene TRBV5-1 combines with J gene TRBJ2-3, with D tentatively TRBD2 (6 bases). Germline V CDR1 and CDR2: SGHRS, YFSETQ. The CDR3 runs to 19 residues. V gave up 4 bases and J gave up 3 bases, with 27 bases separating them. CDR3 region: CASSGASVFWVPPTDTQYF. CDR3 in DNA: TGCGCCAGCAGCGGGGCTAGCGTTTTTTGGGTACCTCCAACAGATACGCAGTATTTT.

The count of this clone is one. V gene TRBV6-5 combines with J gene TRBJ2-3; unclear D gene. The ends were cut back, 5 bases at V and 4 bases at J, with 10 bases in the middle. The length of the CDR3 is 13 residues. The germline V gene encodes CDR1 MNHEY and CDR2 SVGAGI. The CDR3 DNA reads TGTGCCAGCAGTCTTCTAGAGGCAGATACGCAGTATTTT. Its protein product is CASSLLEADTQYF.